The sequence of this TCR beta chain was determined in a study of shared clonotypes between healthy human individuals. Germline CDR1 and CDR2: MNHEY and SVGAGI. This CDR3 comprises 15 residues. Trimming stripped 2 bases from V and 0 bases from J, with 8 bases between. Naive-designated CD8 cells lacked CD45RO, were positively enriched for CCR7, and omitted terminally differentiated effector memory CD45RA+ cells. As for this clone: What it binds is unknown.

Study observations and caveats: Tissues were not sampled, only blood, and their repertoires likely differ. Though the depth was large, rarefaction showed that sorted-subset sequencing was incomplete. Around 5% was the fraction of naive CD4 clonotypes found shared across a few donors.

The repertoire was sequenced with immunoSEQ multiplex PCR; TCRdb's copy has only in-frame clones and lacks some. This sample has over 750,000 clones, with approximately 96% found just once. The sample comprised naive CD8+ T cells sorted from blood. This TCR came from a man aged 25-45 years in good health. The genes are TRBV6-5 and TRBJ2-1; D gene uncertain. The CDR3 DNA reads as TGTGCCAGCAGTTACGGGCAGAGCTCCTACAATGAGCAGTTCTTC. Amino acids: CASSYGQSSYNEQFF.